Shown below are 10 T cell receptor beta chains from a single sample sequenced in a study of blood T cells in healthy people across ages. A J-beta primer mix and a sample-barcoded 5' primer were used in a second PCR of roughly 6 to 11 cycles. From the 5' RACE reads, TCRdb called clonotypes with MiXCR, one entry per CDR3 protein. Of hundreds of thousands of distinct CDR3 sequences detected, approximately 55% appear once; the ten largest clones hold 41%. Sequencing used blood. Every receptor here comes from an elderly man in good health.

This clonotype was found a few times. V gene TRBV4-1 combines with J gene TRBJ2-1, with 11 bases that match TRBD2. Germline assignment: CDR1 MGHRA and CDR2 YSYEKL. The junction had 6 bases not matched to a gene; V was cut back by 4 bases and J by 4 bases. This CDR3 comprises 16 residues. CDR3 loop: CASSLGLAVNYNEQFF. The DNA of the CDR3 is TGCGCCAGCAGCCTGGGACTAGCGGTTAATTACAATGAGCAGTTCTTC.

There are a few counts of this clonotype. This chain uses TRBV6-5 with TRBJ2-1; 7 bases match TRBD2. The trim removed 0 bases at V and 14 bases at J, leaving 4 bases unmatched. This CDR3 spans 12 amino acids. CDR1 is MNHEY and CDR2 is SVGAGI in the germline V gene. CDR3 bases: TGTGCCAGCAGTTACTCGGGGGGGGATGAGTTCTTC. It specifies CASSYSGGDEFF.

The chain couples TRBV21-1 to TRBJ2-1; the table's D gene call, TRBD1, was not cross checked with the DNA. TRBV21-1 is recorded as a pseudogene. This CDR3 is 15 amino acids long. CDR3 sequence (DNA): TGTGCCAGCAGCAAAGATGGCTGCCGGGGCAATGAGCAGTTCTTC. Protein sequence: CASSKDGCRGNEQFF.

The chain couples TRBV10-1 to TRBJ2-5; possible D gene TRBD2, 7 bases. V lost 11 bases to trimming and J lost 11 bases, with 21 bases between them. This CDR3 has 12 residues. Germline V lookup: CDR1 WNHNN, CDR2 SYGVQD (reference sequence). In DNA, the CDR3 is TGCGCCCAAGGGGAGGGGGTTAATGAGCAGTACTTC. It translates to CAQGEGVNEQYF.

This clonotype was seen a few times. The CDR3 DNA is TGTGCCAGCAGCTCCGAGGAGCGGGGAAGATTTAACATTTGGACTAACTATGGCTACACCTTC. It is translated as CASSSEERGRFNIWTNYGYTF. This chain connects TRBV7-6 to TRBJ1-2; D call uncertain. V was shortened by 4 bases and J by 0 bases, with 30 bases between the two germline ends. This CDR3 region has 21 residues. The germline CDR1 and CDR2 sequences are SGHVS and FNYEAQ.

This clonotype showed up just a few times. This chain connects TRBV20-1 to TRBJ2-4; maybe TRBD2 (5 bases). From germline, CDR1 is DFQATT and CDR2 SNEGSKA (reference sequence). V lost 5 bases to trimming and J lost 2 bases, with 16 bases between them. CDR3 length: 15 residues. The chain's CDR3 is CSAPYPRGSKNIQYF. CDR3 in DNA: TGCAGTGCTCCCTACCCCCGGGGATCCAAAAACATTCAGTACTTC.

The chain links TRBV14 to TRBJ1-2; D not resolved. Germline lookup yields CDR1 SGHDN and CDR2 FVKESK. V lost 2 bases, J lost 4 bases, and 17 bases lay in between. This CDR3 is built from 16 residues. The CDR3 sequence is CASSQWSANLAYGYTF. The CDR3 DNA sequence: TGTGCCAGCAGCCAATGGTCCGCGAACCTCGCCTATGGCTACACCTTC.

The J gene is TRBJ1-4, the V gene TRBV5-1; D is ambiguous. CDR1 and CDR2 (germline): SGHRS, YFSETQ. The CDR3 is 14 residues long. V was clipped by 0 bases and J by 7 bases, with 10 bases between them. CDR3 amino acids: CASSLAVGVEKLFF. The CDR3 nucleotides read TGCGCCAGCAGCTTGGCCGTGGGCGTTGAAAAACTGTTTTTT.

This chain's CDR3 is CASSPDREDDTQYF. CDR3 coding DNA: TGTGCCAGCTCACCCGACAGGGAGGATGATACGCAGTATTTT. The chain couples TRBV18 to TRBJ2-3; D perhaps matches TRBD1 (7 bases). The V end was cut by 3 bases, the J end by 6 bases, with 13 bases between. Germline V CDR1 and CDR2: KGHSH, LQKENI. This CDR3 has 14 residues. The full variable domain, in which reference TRBV18 and TRBJ2-3 provide the parts outside the CDR3, is NAGVMQNPRHLVRRRGQEARLRCSPMKGHSHVYWYRQLPEEGLKFMVYLQKENIIDESGMPKERFSAEFPKEGPSILRIQQVVRGDSAAYFCASSPDREDDTQYFGPGTRLTVL.

A few counts support this clonotype. The chain recombines TRBV24-1 with TRBJ2-4; D not resolved. V dropped 0 bases and J dropped 1 base, with 15 bases sitting between them. The CDR3 totals 18 residues. Germline V gene lookup returns CDR1 KGHDR and CDR2 SFDVKD. CDR3 nucleotides: TGTGCCACCAGTGATTTGCAGGTGTCATTGGGGGCCAAAAACATTCAGTACTTC. Protein sequence: CATSDLQVSLGAKNIQYF.